These T cell receptor beta chains were read from a single sample in a study of identical twins. TCRdb re-called the 5' RACE reads with MiXCR, one entry per CDR3 protein. The sample has 200,000 to 250,000 distinct CDR3 sequences, more than 9.5% seen once. The sample was also reused in another study, on yellow fever vaccine responses in identical twins.

Sequenced material: memory (CD45RO+) T cells sorted from blood. The source of these receptors is a woman younger than 30 in good health. Each CDR3 is given with its conserved first and last residue. A D gene is named only where the DNA matches it firmly. Rows give clone size only sometimes, using once, few, many, or a class for an expanded clone.

V	J	size	D	DNA	CDR3
TRBV5-1	TRBJ2-1	few	NA	TGCGCCAGCAGCTTGAGTGGGTCCCGTTCCTCAGTTTACAATGAGCAGTTCTTC	CASSLSGSRSSVYNEQFF
TRBV3-1	TRBJ1-2	many	NA	TGTGCCAGCAGCCAAGTAGACTCCAACTATGGCTACACCTTC	CASSQVDSNYGYTF
TRBV5-1	TRBJ2-2	NA	NA	TGCGCCAGCAGCTTGGCCCAAATACCCGGGGAGCTGTTTTTT	CASSLAQIPGELFF
TRBV5-5	TRBJ2-7	NA	NA	TGTGCCAGCAGCCCTGGCGTCGTTCGTAGCGAGCAGTACTTC	CASSPGVVRSEQYF
TRBV27	TRBJ1-2	few	NA	TGTGCCAGCAGTCGATTCCAGGGTGGGGACTATGGCTACACCTTC	CASSRFQGGDYGYTF
TRBV4-3	TRBJ2-7	few	TRBD1	TGCGCCAGCAGCCGAACGACAGGGGGCGGGTACGAGCAGTACTTC	CASSRTTGGGYEQYF
TRBV6-2/TRBV6-3	TRBJ2-1	few	NA	TGTGCCAGCTTACCAGGCTCTACCTACAATGAGCAGTTCTTC	CASLPGSTYNEQFF
TRBV20-1	TRBJ1-2	many	NA	TGCAGTGCTAGAGACTATGGCTACACCTTC	CSARDYGYTF
TRBV27	TRBJ2-1	NA	TRBD2	TGTGCCAGCAGTTTACGGCTAGCGGGAGGGCTTAATGAGCAGTTCTTC	CASSLRLAGGLNEQFF
TRBV5-6	TRBJ1-2	NA	NA	TGTGCCAGCAGCTTGGATGCTAACTATGGCTACACCTTC	CASSLDANYGYTF
TRBV12-3/TRBV12-4	TRBJ2-7	few	NA	TGTGCCAGCAGTTTTGGCACCCCTGAGCAGTACTTC	CASSFGTPEQYF
TRBV15	TRBJ2-1	many	NA	TGTGCCACCAGGAGGGGGGGGAGTTCGGACAATGAGCAGTTCTTC	CATRRGGSSDNEQFF
TRBV7-2	TRBJ2-7	many	TRBD2	TGTGCCAGCAGCTCCGGGACTAGCGGGAGAAGAGTCGAGCAGTACTTC	CASSSGTSGRRVEQYF
TRBV20-1	TRBJ2-3	few	TRBD2	TGCAGTGCCCCGGGACTAGATCCAGATACGCAGTATTTT	CSAPGLDPDTQYF
TRBV6-1	TRBJ1-1	NA	NA	TGTGCCAGCAGGAACCGGGCGGTGAACACTGAAGCTTTCTTT	CASRNRAVNTEAFF
TRBV10-3	TRBJ1-6	NA	NA	TGTGCCATCTCGTTGGACAGTAATAATTCACCCCTCCACTTT	CAISLDSNNSPLHF
TRBV20-1	TRBJ2-7	NA	TRBD2	TGCAGTGCAACTAGCGGGAACTCCTACGAGCAGTACTTC	CSATSGNSYEQYF
TRBV4-1	TRBJ2-7	few	TRBD2	TGCGCCAGCAGCCTCAAAGCGGGGAGCTCCTACGAGCAGTACTTC	CASSLKAGSSYEQYF
TRBV9	TRBJ2-1	NA	TRBD1	TGTGCCAGCAGCGTAGCTCCGGGACAGACCGGCTCCTACAATGAGCAGTTCTTC	CASSVAPGQTGSYNEQFF
TRBV5-6	TRBJ2-2	few	NA	TGTGCCAGCAGCTTGTCGGTTTTGAGGGAGGCCACCGGGGAGCTGTTTTTT	CASSLSVLREATGELFF
TRBV10-3	TRBJ2-3	many	TRBD2	TGTGCCATCAGTGCAGAGCGGGAGGATACGCAGTATTTT	CAISAEREDTQYF
TRBV29-1	TRBJ2-1	many	TRBD2	TGCAGCGTTGAAACCCGCCGCGGGACTAGCGGGGGCCGCAGCTCCTACAATGAGCAGTTCTTC	CSVETRRGTSGGRSSYNEQFF
TRBV7-2	TRBJ2-3	few	TRBD1	TGTGCCAGCAGCGTACCCGGGACAGTCACAGATACGCAGTATTTT	CASSVPGTVTDTQYF
TRBV20-1	TRBJ2-3	few	NA	TGCAGTGCTCCGGACTACACAGATACGCAGTATTTT	CSAPDYTDTQYF
TRBV5-1	TRBJ2-7	few	TRBD2	TGCGCCAGCAGCCAGGGACTAGCGGGTAGTATCTACGAGCAGTACTTC	CASSQGLAGSIYEQYF
TRBV11-2	TRBJ2-7	NA	NA	TGTGCCAGCAGCTTAGTGCTAGGAGGGTCTGACCGCGAGCAGTACTTC	CASSLVLGGSDREQYF
TRBV6-5	TRBJ2-7	NA	NA	TGTGCCAGCAGTTCTACTGGAAACTCCTACGAGCAGTACTTC	CASSSTGNSYEQYF
TRBV6-5	TRBJ2-1	NA	NA	TGTGCCAGCAGTTACTCGTCGGAATTGATCTACAATGAGCAGTTCTTC	CASSYSSELIYNEQFF
TRBV29-1	TRBJ2-7	many	NA	TGCAGCGAGGAGCACTACGAGCAGTACTTC	CSEEHYEQYF
TRBV7-9	TRBJ1-4	many	TRBD1	TGTGCCAGCAGATCGGGGACAGGGGGTGAAAAACTGTTTTTT	CASRSGTGGEKLFF
TRBV6-1	TRBJ2-7	few	NA	TGTGCCAGCGGATACAGGGCTCACGAGCAGTACTTC	CASGYRAHEQYF
TRBV5-1	TRBJ1-3	NA	TRBD1	TGCGCCAGCAGCTCCGGGACAGGGAAGGGAGACACCATATATTTT	CASSSGTGKGDTIYF
TRBV20-1	TRBJ2-7	NA	TRBD2	TGCAGTGCTAGAGATTTTAGCGGGAGCTGGGAGCAGTACTTC	CSARDFSGSWEQYF
TRBV5-1	TRBJ2-7	few	NA	TGCGCCAGCAGCAGGGGACTCCCTGGCTCCTACGAGCAGTACTTC	CASSRGLPGSYEQYF
TRBV7-9	TRBJ1-2	few	NA	TGTGCCAGCAGCCTTACCGCGGAAGTTTATGGCTACACCTTC	CASSLTAEVYGYTF
TRBV6-5	TRBJ2-2	NA	TRBD1	TGTGCCAGCAGTTACTCCCCGGGACAGGGTACCGGGGAGCTGTTTTTT	CASSYSPGQGTGELFF
TRBV14	TRBJ2-7	NA	NA	TGTGCCAGCAGCCATGTATCAGGCTACGAGCAGTACTTC	CASSHVSGYEQYF
TRBV4-2	TRBJ2-7	medium-sized	TRBD1	TGTGCCAGCAGCCCCCAGAGGACAGGGTCCTACGAGCAGTACTTC	CASSPQRTGSYEQYF
TRBV7-9	TRBJ2-7	NA	TRBD1	TGTGCCAGCAGCTACAGTAGCCGAGGACAGGGGGCATACGAGCAGTACTTC	CASSYSSRGQGAYEQYF
TRBV5-1	TRBJ2-2	few	NA	TGCGCCAGCAGCTGGACAGTCACCGGGGAGCTGTTTTTT	CASSWTVTGELFF